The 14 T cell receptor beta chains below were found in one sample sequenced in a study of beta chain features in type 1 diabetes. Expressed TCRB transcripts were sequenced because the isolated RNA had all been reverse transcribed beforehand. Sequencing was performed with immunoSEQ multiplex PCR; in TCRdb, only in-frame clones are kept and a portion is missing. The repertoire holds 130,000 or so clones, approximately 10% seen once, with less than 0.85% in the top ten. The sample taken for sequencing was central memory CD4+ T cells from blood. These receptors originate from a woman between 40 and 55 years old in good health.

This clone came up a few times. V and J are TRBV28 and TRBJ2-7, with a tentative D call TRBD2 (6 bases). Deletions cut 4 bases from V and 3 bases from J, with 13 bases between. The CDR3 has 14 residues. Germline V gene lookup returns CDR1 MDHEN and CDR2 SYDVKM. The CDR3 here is CASSSPGLNYEQYF. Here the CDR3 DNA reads TGTGCCAGCAGTTCGCCGGGACTTAACTACGAGCAGTACTTC.

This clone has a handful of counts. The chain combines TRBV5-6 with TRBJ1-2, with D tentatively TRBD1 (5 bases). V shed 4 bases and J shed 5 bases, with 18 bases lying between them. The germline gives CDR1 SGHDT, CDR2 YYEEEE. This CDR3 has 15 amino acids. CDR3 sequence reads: CASSPFAGGGYGYTF. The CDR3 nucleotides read TGTGCCAGCAGCCCCTTTGCGGGGGGAGGGTATGGCTACACCTTC.

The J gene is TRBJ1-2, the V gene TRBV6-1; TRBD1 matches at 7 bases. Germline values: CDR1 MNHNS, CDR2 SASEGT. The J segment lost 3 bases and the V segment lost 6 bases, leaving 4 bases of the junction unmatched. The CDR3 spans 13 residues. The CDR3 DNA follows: TGTGCCAGCAGACGACAGGGTGACTATGGCTACACCTTC. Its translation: CASRRQGDYGYTF.

The CDR3 spells CASSQGEGGGTEAFF. CDR3 coding DNA: TGTGCCAGCAGCCAAGGCGAGGGCGGGGGCACTGAAGCTTTCTTT. This chain connects TRBV4-2 to TRBJ1-1, with D perhaps matching TRBD1 (5 bases). Germline CDR1 is LGHNA and CDR2 is YNFKEQ. CDR3 size: 15 residues. V lost 1 base to trimming and J lost 4 bases, with 13 bases between them.

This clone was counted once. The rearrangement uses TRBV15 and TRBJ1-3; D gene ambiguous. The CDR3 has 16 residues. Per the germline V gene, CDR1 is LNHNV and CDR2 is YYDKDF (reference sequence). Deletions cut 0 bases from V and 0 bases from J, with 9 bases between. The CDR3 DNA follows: TGTGCCACCAGCAGAGAGACTCCCGACTCTGGAAACACCATATATTTT. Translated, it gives CATSRETPDSGNTIYF.

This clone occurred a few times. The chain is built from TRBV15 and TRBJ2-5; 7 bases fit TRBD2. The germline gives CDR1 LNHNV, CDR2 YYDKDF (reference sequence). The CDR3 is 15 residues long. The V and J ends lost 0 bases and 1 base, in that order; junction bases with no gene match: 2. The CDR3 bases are TGTGCCACCAGCAGAGATGGGAGGGTCCAAGAGACCCAGTACTTC. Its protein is CATSRDGRVQETQYF.

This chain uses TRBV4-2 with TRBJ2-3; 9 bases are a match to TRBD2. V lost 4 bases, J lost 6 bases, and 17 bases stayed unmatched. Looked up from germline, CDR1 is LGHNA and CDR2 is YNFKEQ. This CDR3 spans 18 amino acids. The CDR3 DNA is TGTGCCAGCAGCCTCGGAATCCCTGGGGGCGGGGGGGCGGATACGCAGTATTTT. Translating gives CASSLGIPGGGGADTQYF.

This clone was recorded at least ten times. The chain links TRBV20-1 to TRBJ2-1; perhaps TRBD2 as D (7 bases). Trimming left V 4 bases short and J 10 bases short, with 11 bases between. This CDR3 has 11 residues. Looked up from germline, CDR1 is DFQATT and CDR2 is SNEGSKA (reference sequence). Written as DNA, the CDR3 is TGCAGTGCTATCGGGGGGCAAGAGCAGTTCTTC. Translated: CSAIGGQEQFF.

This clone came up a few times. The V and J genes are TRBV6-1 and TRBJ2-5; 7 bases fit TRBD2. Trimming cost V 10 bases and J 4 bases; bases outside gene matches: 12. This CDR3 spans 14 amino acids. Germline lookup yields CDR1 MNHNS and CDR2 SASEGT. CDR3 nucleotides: TGTGCCACTATTTTCCTGGGACTACGAGAGACCCAGTACTTC. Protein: CATIFLGLRETQYF.

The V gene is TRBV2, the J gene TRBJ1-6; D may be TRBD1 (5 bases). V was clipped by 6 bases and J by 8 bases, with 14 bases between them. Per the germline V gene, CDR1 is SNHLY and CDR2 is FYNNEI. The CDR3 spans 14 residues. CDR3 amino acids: CASSGGVFDSPLHF. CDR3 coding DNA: TGTGCCAGCAGCGGGGGAGTATTTGATTCACCCCTCCACTTT.

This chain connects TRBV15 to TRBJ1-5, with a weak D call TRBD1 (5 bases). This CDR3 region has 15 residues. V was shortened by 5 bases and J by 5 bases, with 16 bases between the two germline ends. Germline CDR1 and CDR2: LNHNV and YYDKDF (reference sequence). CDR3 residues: CATSGSTGGYQPQHF. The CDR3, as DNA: TGTGCCACCAGCGGGAGTACGGGGGGGTATCAGCCCCAGCATTTT.

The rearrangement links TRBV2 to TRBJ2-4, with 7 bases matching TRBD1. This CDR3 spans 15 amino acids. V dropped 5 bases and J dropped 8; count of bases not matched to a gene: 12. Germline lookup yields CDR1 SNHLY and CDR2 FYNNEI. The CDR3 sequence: CASSSRGDSMDIQYF. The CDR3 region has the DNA TGTGCCAGCAGTTCCCGAGGGGACAGCATGGACATTCAGTACTTC.

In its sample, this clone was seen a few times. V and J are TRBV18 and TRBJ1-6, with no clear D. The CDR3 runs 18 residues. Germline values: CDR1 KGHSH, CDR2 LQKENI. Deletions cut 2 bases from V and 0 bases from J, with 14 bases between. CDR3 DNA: TGTGCCAGCTCACCAACAATGCCCGATCGCTCCTATAATTCACCCCTCCACTTT. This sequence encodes CASSPTMPDRSYNSPLHF.

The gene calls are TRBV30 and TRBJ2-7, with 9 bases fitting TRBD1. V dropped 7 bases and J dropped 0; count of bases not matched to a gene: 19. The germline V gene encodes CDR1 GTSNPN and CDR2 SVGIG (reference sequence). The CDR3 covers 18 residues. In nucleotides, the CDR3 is TGTGCCTCCTCAGACCGGGACAGGGAACTCCGCCTCTCCTACGAGCAGTACTTC. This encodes CASSDRDRELRLSYEQYF.